Below, one TCR beta chain is given with its context. The source of the sample is a study of shared clonotypes between healthy human individuals. In the study overall: Each donor's CD4 naive and CD4 memory cells filled three plates apiece, CD8 naive two, and CD8 memory one.

Clones were read by immunoSEQ multiplex PCR, and TCRdb kept only the in-frame ones, dropping some. Here the sample spans roughly 2.1 million clones, 85% to 95% being singletons. It was CD45RO-negative cells, positively selected for CCR7, that made up naive CD8 cells, with terminally differentiated effector memory CD45RA+ cells excluded. This TCR was recovered from a man between 18 and 35 years old in good health. Some clones in this sample may be carry-over from other donors' samples. The material sequenced was naive CD8+ T cells from PBMCs.

CDR3 coding DNA: TGTGCCAGCAGTGGACCTTCGGAGGGGGCGCAAGGCTACACCTTC. Encoded protein: CASSGPSEGAQGYTF. The J gene is TRBJ1-2, the V gene TRBV2; 7 bases match TRBD1. The germline CDR1 and CDR2 sequences are SNHLY and FYNNEI. This CDR3 region has 15 residues. V shed 4 bases, J shed 8 bases, and the junction held 13 bases outside the gene matches.